The clone carrying this T cell receptor (beta chain) was observed many times. Antigen: not known. This entry belongs to a study of early T cells in non-severe SARS-CoV-2 infection. Across the study: The input, bulk RNA from unsorted whole blood, was sequenced, and chains were unpaired.

The TCR library protocol was used to attach unique molecular identifiers. These identifiers were attached to individual cDNA molecules. TCRdb called the 5' RACE reads again in MiXCR, with one record for every CDR3 protein. The sample has 25,000 to 35,000 distinct CDR3 sequences, 4% to 5.5% seen once. Study-wide results and limits: VDJdb matching skewed toward anti-spike CD8 responses, missing private and CD4 specificities.

Sequencing input: whole blood. The TCR was taken from an adult who was a healthcare worker with PCR-confirmed SARS-CoV-2 infection or an uninfected control (not recorded which).

CDR3 bases: TGTGCCAGCAGCTTAGTACAGGGTGGTTCACCCCTCCACTTT. It codes for CASSLVQGGSPLHF. V gene TRBV7-9 combines with J gene TRBJ1-6; D might be TRBD1 (6 bases). V was cut by 1 base and J by 9 bases, with 10 bases left in between. This CDR3 has 14 amino acids. CDR1 is SEHNR and CDR2 is FQNEAQ in the germline V gene (reference sequence). Supplemented by reference TRBV7-9 and TRBJ1-6, the full variable domain reads DTGVSQNPRHKITKRGQNVTFRCDPISEHNRLYWYRQTLGQGPEFLTYFQNEAQLEKSRLLSDRFSAERPKGSFSTLEIQRTEQGDSAMYLCASSLVQGGSPLHFGNGTRLTVT.